What follows are 7 T cell receptor beta chains derived from one specimen sequenced in a study of blood T cell repertoires in COVID-19. Data came from immunoSEQ multiplex PCR; TCRdb stores just in-frame clones and leaves some out. The sample holds about 33,000 clones, approximately 85% seen once. The sequenced material came from peripheral blood. The receptors were gathered from a human donor in a cohort sampled during active COVID-19.

Concerning this clone itself: Additional DNA sequences in this sample encode the identical CDR3. The chain combines TRBV5-1 with TRBJ2-2; tentatively, D is TRBD1 (6 bases). CDR1 and CDR2 from the germline V gene are SGHRS and YFSETQ. The CDR3 is made up of 14 amino acids. The germline V and J ends were trimmed by 0 bases and 3 bases, with 6 bases remaining between them. The CDR3 bases are TGCGCCAGCAGCTTGGGACAGGACACCGGGGAGCTGTTTTTT. Translated, it gives CASSLGQDTGELFF.

The chain combines TRBV5-6 with TRBJ1-2; 7 nucleotides align to TRBD1. This CDR3 region has 16 residues. The germline V gene has CDR1 SGHDT and CDR2 YYEEEE. V shed 0 bases, J shed 5 bases, and the junction held 10 bases outside the gene matches. In DNA, the CDR3 is TGTGCCAGCAGCTTGGAGCAGGGGGTAGTATATTATGGCTACACCTTC. This gives the protein CASSLEQGVVYYGYTF. The complete variable domain, with remaining parts taken from reference TRBV5-6 and TRBJ1-2, reads DAGVTQSPTHLIKTRGQQVTLRCSPKSGHDTVSWYQQALGQGPQFIFQYYEEEERQRGNFPDRFSGHQFPNYSSELNVNALLLGDSALYLCASSLEQGVVYYGYTFGSGTRLTVV.

V usage is TRBV5-4 and J usage is TRBJ1-6; D is undetermined. There are 16 residues in the CDR3. CDR1 SGHNT and CDR2 YYREEE come from the germline V gene (reference sequence). Trimming shortened V by 1 base and J by 8 bases, and 16 bases separated the two germline ends. The CDR3 reads CASSLSPFLRDSPLHF. CDR3 bases: TGTGCCAGCAGCTTGTCGCCGTTCCTTCGGGATTCACCCCTCCACTTT. Supplemented by reference TRBV5-4 and TRBJ1-6, the full variable domain reads ETGVTQSPTHLIKTRGQQVTLRCSSQSGHNTVSWYQQALGQGPQFIFQYYREEENGRGNFPPRFSGLQFPNYSSELNVNALELDDSALYLCASSLSPFLRDSPLHFGNGTRLTVT.

The V call is TRBV29-1, the J call TRBJ2-7; TRBD2 is a possible D gene (5 bases). Trimming removed 6 bases at V and 2 bases at J, with 23 bases between. The CDR3 spans 16 residues. Germline CDR1 SQVTM, CDR2 ANQGSEA. The CDR3 DNA follows: TGCAGCGTGAGAGGTGGGGAGTCCTCCGTAACCTACGAGCAGTACTTC. Its protein is CSVRGGESSVTYEQYF.

V usage is TRBV30 and J usage is TRBJ2-7; a weak D match, TRBD1 (6 bases). From germline, CDR1 is GTSNPN and CDR2 SVGIG (reference sequence). The CDR3 runs to 14 residues. Deletions cut 2 bases from V and 4 bases from J, with 15 bases between. The CDR3 region has the DNA TGTGCCTGGAGTTTCGGAACAGGGTCTTACGAGCAGTACTTC. Protein sequence: CAWSFGTGSYEQYF.

The rearrangement joins TRBV5-1 to TRBJ2-3; D is uncertain. The CDR3 sequence is 12 residues long. V shed 4 bases and J shed 3 bases, with 6 bases lying between them. From germline, CDR1 is SGHRS and CDR2 YFSETQ. The CDR3 nucleotides read TGCGCCAGCAGCAGAGAGACAGATACGCAGTATTTT. Encoded protein: CASSRETDTQYF.

The chain carries TRBV7-3 and TRBJ2-1; 9 positions agree with TRBD2. J gave up 2 bases and V 4 bases, and 3 bases lay outside the gene matches. The CDR3 is 15 amino acids. The germline CDR1 and CDR2 sequences are SGHTA and FQGTGA. CDR3: CASSSGTSPYNEQFF. The CDR3 nucleotides are TGTGCCAGCAGCTCAGGGACTAGCCCCTACAATGAGCAGTTCTTC.